This T cell receptor (beta chain) emerged from a study of T cell changes during pregnancy in multiple sclerosis. The table came from immunoSEQ multiplex PCR; TCRdb's copy has only in-frame clones and leaves some out. Of more than 45,000 clones detected, 92% appear once; the ten largest clones hold roughly 0.59%. CDR1 is SGHTA and CDR2 is FQGNSA in the germline V gene. CDR3 length: 15 residues. The germline V and J ends were trimmed by 5 bases and 5 bases, with 16 bases remaining between them. The rearrangement uses TRBV7-2 and TRBJ2-1; D may be TRBD1 (6 bases). The TCR comes from a female donor with multiple sclerosis, enrolled in a pregnancy study. Source: CD4+ T cells from peripheral blood mononuclear cells, taken after pregnancy. The CDR3 DNA reads TGTGCCAGCAGCCCCTCTCGTACAGGGCACAATGAGCAGTTCTTC. Translated: CASSPSRTGHNEQFF.